The present T cell receptor (beta chain) was sequenced within a study of T cells after yellow fever vaccination. The CDR3 loop spans 14 amino acids. Trimming removed 3 bases at V and 3 bases at J, with 12 bases between. Germline CDR1 and CDR2: SGHTA and FQGNSA. It was through 5'RACE template switching that TCR cDNA was made, with a universal primer site and UMIs added. One entry per CDR3 protein results from TCRdb running MiXCR on the 5' RACE reads. This table has over 250,000 distinct CDR3 sequences, around 5.3% appearing once. Notes on the study in general: The secondary response showed a weaker magnitude and a faster peak, day 5 versus 15. Some clonotypes were seen in both the CD4 and the CD8 compartments. These made up a small share and likely arose from convergent recombination. Booster samples showed a return of most primary-vaccination clones (roughly 96% CD4, about 88% CD8).

This clonotype was seen many times. Its target is unknown. This chain links TRBV7-2 with TRBJ2-7; maybe TRBD1 (6 bases). The TCR was taken from a man aged 18 to 29 who received the YFV17D yellow fever vaccine. The sample in question was CD4+ T cells sorted from PBMCs, obtained on the day of the yellow fever booster vaccination. The CDR3 here is CASSFRTEYYEQYV. As DNA, the CDR3 is TGTGCCAGCAGCTTCCGGACAGAATACTACGAGCAGTACGTC.